These 9 T cell receptor beta chains came from one sample sequenced in a study of blood T cell repertoires in COVID-19. Sequenced by immunoSEQ multiplex PCR; TCRdb stores in-frame clones only, minus some. The sample includes 160,000 or so clones, approximately 90% of them seen just once. Sequencing input: peripheral blood. The source is a woman in her 70s with acute or convalescent COVID-19.

This clone was recorded a few times. The rearrangement joins TRBV10-2 to TRBJ2-7; D is perhaps TRBD2 (5 bases). Germline lookup yields CDR1 WSHSY and CDR2 SAAADI. CDR3 length equals 13 residues. V was pared by 6 bases and J by 2 bases, with 11 bases between. CDR3 protein: CASRRVGAYEQYF. CDR3 DNA sequence: TGCGCCAGCAGACGGGTCGGGGCCTACGAGCAGTACTTC.

The chain couples TRBV19 to TRBJ2-7; D not resolved. The CDR3 runs to 15 residues. Germline V gives CDR1 LNHDA, CDR2 SQIVND (reference sequence). The V and J ends lost 3 bases and 5 bases respectively, with 17 bases between them. The CDR3 reads CASSIPFTVPHEQYV. The CDR3 nucleotides read TGTGCCAGTAGTATCCCCTTCACGGTTCCTCACGAGCAGTACGTC.

The CDR3 spells CASSLPGQGNGYTF. CDR3 nucleotides: TGTGCCAGCAGCTTGCCGGGACAGGGGAATGGCTACACCTTC. J is TRBJ1-2 and V is TRBV7-9; 10 bases fit TRBD1. V shed 3 bases, J shed 6 bases, and the junction held 4 bases outside the gene matches. Germline V gives CDR1 SEHNR, CDR2 FQNEAQ (reference sequence). The length of the CDR3 is 14 residues.

The V and J genes are TRBV2 and TRBJ1-5; D possibly corresponds to TRBD1 (5 bases). CDR1 and CDR2 (germline): SNHLY, FYNNEI. CDR3 length: 15 residues. Trimming removed 2 bases at V and 0 bases at J, with 8 bases between. The CDR3 spells CASSEWGDSNQPQHF. In DNA form, the CDR3 reads TGTGCCAGCAGTGAATGGGGGGATAGCAATCAGCCCCAGCATTTT.

The chain's CDR3 is CASSFSSVLSYEQYF. CDR3 coding DNA: TGTGCCAGCAGCTTTTCTAGCGTCCTCTCCTACGAGCAGTACTTC. This chain connects TRBV7-2 to TRBJ2-7, with D perhaps TRBD2 (6 bases). Germline V CDR1 and CDR2: SGHTA, FQGNSA. Trimming cost V 3 bases and J 0 bases, with 12 bases left between them. This CDR3 region has 15 residues. Complete variable domain (other parts from reference TRBV7-2 and TRBJ2-7): GAGVSQSPSNKVTEKGKDVELRCDPISGHTALYWYRQSLGQGLEFLIYFQGNSAPDKSGLPSDRFSAERTGGSVSTLTIQRTQQEDSAVYLCASSFSSVLSYEQYFGPGTRLTVT.

This clone was seen a single time. This chain uses TRBV9 with TRBJ2-2; TRBD2 matches at 8 bases. The germline V gene encodes CDR1 SGDLS and CDR2 YYNGEE. V was pared by 2 bases and J by 0 bases, with 3 bases of the junction left unmatched. This CDR3 is built from 16 residues. The chain's CDR3 is CASSVTAGANTGELFF. The CDR3 nucleotides are TGTGCCAGCAGCGTGACAGCGGGGGCGAACACCGGGGAGCTGTTTTTT.

This chain joins TRBV27 and TRBJ1-2; D possibly corresponds to TRBD1 (5 bases). V lost 0 bases and J 8 bases, leaving 19 bases between the germline ends. Germline loops: CDR1 MNHEY, CDR2 SMNVEV (reference sequence). The CDR3 has 16 residues. This CDR3 is CASSLSPRVGRGGYTF. The CDR3 DNA sequence: TGTGCCAGCAGTTTATCCCCAAGGGTCGGTCGGGGGGGCTACACCTTC.

This sequence joins TRBV10-3 and TRBJ1-5; D not certain. The germline V and J ends were trimmed by 2 bases and 4 bases, with 6 bases remaining between them. The germline V gene encodes CDR1 ENHRY and CDR2 SYGVKD. This CDR3 is 13 amino acids long. The CDR3 DNA sequence: TGTGCCATCAGTGAGCCGGGGAATCAGCCCCAGCATTTT. It codes for CAISEPGNQPQHF.

The chain carries TRBV5-8 and TRBJ1-5; D unclear. The CDR3 has 14 amino acids. Trimming shortened V by 0 bases and J by 6 bases, and 10 bases separated the two germline ends. Germline V gene lookup returns CDR1 SGHTS and CDR2 YDEGEE. In DNA form, the CDR3 reads TGTGCCAGCAGCTTGGGGGAGGGTCGTCAGCCCCAGCATTTT. The encoded protein is CASSLGEGRQPQHF.